What follows is one T cell receptor beta chain and its context. Its target is not known. The data stem from a study of cytomegalovirus exposure and HLA in healthy donors. Study information: A preliminary data release comprised around 85 million unique TCRs obtained from HLA-typed donors. Caucasian-associated ancestry cluster membership applied to approximately 81% of around 400 genotyped donors. Broader study findings: A later analysis found that most CMV-associated TCR beta chains appeared HLA-restricted.

PCR employed 60 Vbeta and 13 Jbeta primers. Profiled with immunoSEQ multiplex PCR; TCRdb holds only in-frame clones, not every one. The sample includes about 200,000 clones, about 83% of them seen just once. This clonotype originated in a man aged 40-50 years in good health and CMV-seronegative. The source material was PBMCs.

The CDR3 spells CASRLGLAGLNTGELFF. The CDR3 region has the DNA TGCGCCAGCAGACTCGGACTAGCGGGGTTGAACACCGGGGAGCTGTTTTTT. The V call is TRBV5-1, the J call TRBJ2-2; TRBD2 aligns across 12 bases. The CDR3 runs to 17 residues. Per the germline V gene, CDR1 is SGHRS and CDR2 is YFSETQ. The junction had 6 bases not matched to a gene; V was cut back by 5 bases and J by 1 base.